Listed below are T cell receptor beta chains from one sample, sequenced in a study of OX40 agonist ivuxolimab in advanced cancers. Sequencing used immunoSEQ multiplex PCR; TCRdb keeps in-frame clones, though not all of them. The sample includes 65,000 to 70,000 clones, around 87% seen only once; the top ten take 0.35% to 0.45%. The sequencing used CD4+ or CD8+ T cells sorted from blood, collected in a trial of the OX40 agonist ivuxolimab. The receptors were gathered from an adult with an advanced solid tumor such as melanoma, head and neck, liver or kidney cancer. CDR3s include the opening cysteine and the closing phenylalanine or tryptophan.

cdr3_aa: CASSLRPPLNTEAFF; v_call: TRBV27; j_call: TRBJ1-1
cdr3_aa: CASSPIGPEQYF; v_call: TRBV6-1; j_call: TRBJ2-7
cdr3_aa: CASIQGGSTAFF; v_call: TRBV2; j_call: TRBJ2-1
cdr3_aa: CASSQGQGGQPQHF; v_call: TRBV18; j_call: TRBJ1-5
cdr3_aa: CASSLTMSGGGAPYEQYF; v_call: TRBV7-2; j_call: TRBJ2-7
cdr3_aa: CASSQEKGGGGTDTQYF; v_call: TRBV4-2; j_call: TRBJ2-3
cdr3_aa: CASRGLSSSKYNEQFF; v_call: TRBV7-9; j_call: TRBJ2-1
cdr3_aa: CASSYYRDSYGYTF; v_call: TRBV6-5; j_call: TRBJ1-2
cdr3_aa: CASRGTGKNTEAFF; v_call: TRBV6-5; j_call: TRBJ1-1
cdr3_aa: CASSLDSGGLGYGYTF; v_call: TRBV7-2; j_call: TRBJ1-2
cdr3_aa: CASSLNYEQYF; v_call: TRBV14; j_call: TRBJ2-7
cdr3_aa: CASSSGQGTLGYTF; v_call: TRBV5-1; j_call: TRBJ1-2
cdr3_aa: CASSFVQGGAGNTIYF; v_call: TRBV5-1; j_call: TRBJ1-3
cdr3_aa: CASSQPTGVATYEQYF; v_call: TRBV4-2; j_call: TRBJ2-7
cdr3_aa: CASSRQGSSYEQYF; v_call: TRBV18; j_call: TRBJ2-7
cdr3_aa: CTKPGYYNEQFF; v_call: TRBV1; j_call: TRBJ2-1
cdr3_aa: CASSSRFKTGTGSDGYTF; v_call: TRBV19; j_call: TRBJ1-2
cdr3_aa: CAWSVQGTETQYF; v_call: TRBV30; j_call: TRBJ2-5
cdr3_aa: CASSQHGTGEFGYTF; v_call: TRBV14; j_call: TRBJ1-2
cdr3_aa: CASSLGDRGRGNEKLFF; v_call: TRBV5-1; j_call: TRBJ1-4
cdr3_aa: CASSLVGLVGEPGNTIYF; v_call: TRBV7-2; j_call: TRBJ1-3
cdr3_aa: CASSSLISGNTIYF; v_call: TRBV5-4; j_call: TRBJ1-3
cdr3_aa: CASSDRGGQGYEQYF; v_call: TRBV6-4; j_call: TRBJ2-7
cdr3_aa: CASSQQGAYEQYF; v_call: TRBV6-1; j_call: TRBJ2-7
cdr3_aa: CASSLAGTLNTEAFF; v_call: TRBV5-5; j_call: TRBJ1-1
cdr3_aa: CASRWTGGPVGELFF; v_call: TRBV2; j_call: TRBJ2-2
cdr3_aa: CAISGTGLNQPQHF; v_call: TRBV10-3; j_call: TRBJ1-5
cdr3_aa: CASSFSSAYGYTF; v_call: TRBV5-5; j_call: TRBJ1-2
cdr3_aa: CASSKGLDYEQYF; v_call: TRBV19; j_call: TRBJ2-7
cdr3_aa: CASSYSGRTNEKLFF; v_call: TRBV6-5; j_call: TRBJ1-4
cdr3_aa: CASSPRQGLNNEQFF; v_call: TRBV27; j_call: TRBJ2-1
cdr3_aa: CASSPRTGVETQYF; v_call: TRBV5-4; j_call: TRBJ2-5
cdr3_aa: CSVRRQGTGEAFF; v_call: TRBV29-1; j_call: TRBJ1-1
cdr3_aa: CSACLDGFNEKLFF; v_call: TRBV29-1; j_call: TRBJ1-4
cdr3_aa: CASSLETATGELFF; v_call: TRBV5-4; j_call: TRBJ2-2
cdr3_aa: CASSLGTSGEGETQYF; v_call: TRBV5-1; j_call: TRBJ2-5
cdr3_aa: CASRSGGVNEQFF; v_call: TRBV19; j_call: TRBJ2-1
cdr3_aa: CASSLQPGTGTYNEQFF; v_call: TRBV5-1; j_call: TRBJ2-1
cdr3_aa: CASSKERGPQNTDTQYF; v_call: TRBV21-1; j_call: TRBJ2-3
cdr3_aa: CASSLVPAETQYF; v_call: TRBV5-4; j_call: TRBJ2-5
cdr3_aa: CASSARRQGASEQYF; v_call: TRBV11-2; j_call: TRBJ2-7
cdr3_aa: CASRAIRTGNNEQFF; v_call: TRBV6-1; j_call: TRBJ2-1
cdr3_aa: CSVDPRGKGRRTGELFF; v_call: TRBV29-1; j_call: TRBJ2-2
cdr3_aa: CASSEALGRGVTDTQYF; v_call: TRBV6-1; j_call: TRBJ2-3
cdr3_aa: CASSLMALAGSYEQYF; v_call: TRBV7-2; j_call: TRBJ2-7
cdr3_aa: CASSLTQVSTGNTIYF; v_call: TRBV18; j_call: TRBJ1-3
cdr3_aa: CASSDRENTEAFF; v_call: TRBV2; j_call: TRBJ1-1
cdr3_aa: CASRRGGLNTEAFF; v_call: TRBV6-5; j_call: TRBJ1-1
cdr3_aa: CASSLGRASRETQYF; v_call: TRBV11-2; j_call: TRBJ2-5
cdr3_aa: CASSVGVGAYEQYF; v_call: TRBV9; j_call: TRBJ2-7
cdr3_aa: CASSPLNPPSEAFF; v_call: TRBV7-6; j_call: TRBJ1-1
cdr3_aa: CASSFGGDNRSPLHF; v_call: TRBV5-6; j_call: TRBJ1-6
cdr3_aa: CASSSGDKKTQYF; v_call: TRBV18; j_call: TRBJ2-5
cdr3_aa: CASSEQTGTNYGYTF; v_call: TRBV2; j_call: TRBJ1-2
cdr3_aa: CASIGTGITEAFF; v_call: TRBV6-1; j_call: TRBJ1-1
cdr3_aa: CASSLDLTEAFF; v_call: TRBV5-4; j_call: TRBJ1-1
cdr3_aa: CASSLTRQGGTGELFF; v_call: TRBV5-1; j_call: TRBJ2-2
cdr3_aa: CASSYWMGQGVGEQFF; v_call: TRBV6-5; j_call: TRBJ2-1